This T cell receptor (beta chain) was sequenced in a study of T-cell reconstitution after alpha-beta-depleted transplantation in children. Study-level results: One year post-transplant, T-cell counts and diversity were largely derived from T cells produced anew.

This clonotype was observed many times. The antigen remains unidentified. The CDR3 covers 14 residues. CDR1 is SGHDN, CDR2 FVKESK, per germline. Trimming pared 2 bases from V and 0 bases from J, leaving 7 bases between. As it was prepared, the TCRbeta library received unique molecular identifiers. A single record per CDR3 protein comes from TCRdb applying MiXCR to the PCR reads. This table has about 200,000 distinct CDR3 sequences, approximately 6.3% appearing once. J is TRBJ1-1 and V is TRBV14; D is unresolved. The sequence was collected from a boy under 10 years old with acute lymphoblastic leukemia, due to receive a stem cell transplant. The sample in question was PBMCs, obtained before TCRalphabeta/CD19-depleted stem cell transplant. This CDR3 reads CASSQISMNTEAFF. CDR3 DNA: TGTGCCAGCAGCCAAATCTCCATGAACACTGAAGCTTTCTTT.